This T cell receptor beta chain was captured by sequencing in a study of response to subunit inactivated influenza vaccine. The study, taken as a whole, reports: Authors proposed each seasonal influenza vaccination draws in few new T cells.

About this clonotype: Its target is not known.

TCRdb used MiXCR to reprocess the RT-PCR reads, holding one entry per CDR3 protein. The table records hundreds of thousands of distinct CDR3 sequences, about 15% of them present only once. The ends were cut back, 6 bases at V and 0 bases at J, with 14 bases in the middle. Germline V CDR1 and CDR2: DFQATT, SNEGSKA (reference sequence). There are 14 residues in the CDR3. The rearrangement uses TRBV20-1 and TRBJ1-1; no firm D call. Sequenced here: PBMCs from blood, sampled 12 days after vaccination. This TCR derives from a middle-aged man who received an inactivated influenza vaccine. The CDR3 protein is CSAPPTLMNTEAFF. The CDR3 nucleotides are TGCAGTGCCCCCCCCACCTTAATGAACACTGAAGCTTTCTTT.